The 16 T cell receptor beta chains below all came from one sample that was sequenced in a study of CD8+ T cells in alopecia areata. Extraction of RNA preceded its reverse transcription into cDNA, which served as the sequencing template. TCRdb's table, derived via immunoSEQ multiplex PCR, lists solely in-frame clones and lacks some. The table records over 85,000 clones, over 70% of them present only once. Stated treatment: oral pan-JAK inhibitor, 5-10 mg twice daily. This sample comprised CD8+ T cells sorted from blood, obtained between weeks 43 and 45, from a patient treated with tofacitinib. These receptors all stem from a human donor with alopecia areata.

The chain recombines TRBV29-1 with TRBJ2-7; TRBD1 is a possible D gene (6 bases). The CDR3 is made up of 13 amino acids. V dropped 5 bases and J dropped 7 bases, with 18 bases sitting between them. In germline, CDR1 is SQVTM, CDR2 ANQGSEA. This CDR3 is CSVNFPNRDEQYF. The CDR3 DNA sequence: TGCAGCGTTAATTTCCCCAACAGGGATGAGCAGTACTTC.

The chain links TRBV29-1 to TRBJ2-7; TRBD2 aligns across 7 bases. Germline V gives CDR1 SQVTM, CDR2 ANQGSEA. V gave up 4 bases and J gave up 2 bases; unmatched junction bases: 11. CDR3 length: 15 amino acids. CDR3 residues: CSVGGIPSGAYEQYF. The CDR3 DNA follows: TGCAGCGTTGGCGGCATCCCTAGCGGAGCCTACGAGCAGTACTTC.

The chain is built from TRBV19 and TRBJ2-1, with D perhaps TRBD1 or TRBD2 (6 bases each). The CDR3 totals 13 residues. The V gene lost 1 base and the J gene lost 9 bases, with 10 bases spanning the gap. The V gene's germline CDR1 is LNHDA and CDR2 SQIVND (reference sequence). CDR3: CASSIGGAGEQFF. The CDR3 DNA reads as TGTGCCAGTAGTATAGGGGGGGCGGGTGAGCAGTTCTTC.

This clone was counted a single time. The chain has TRBV11-2 and TRBJ2-2; TRBD1 matches at 12 bases. Germline V gives CDR1 SGHAT, CDR2 FQNNGV. J lost 3 bases, V lost 6 bases, and 2 bases had no gene match. The CDR3 sequence is 15 residues long. This CDR3 reads CASRGQGAYTGELFF. CDR3 coding DNA: TGTGCCAGCAGGGGACAGGGGGCGTACACCGGGGAGCTGTTTTTT. The whole variable domain, filled in from reference TRBV11-2 and TRBJ2-2, reads EAGVAQSPRYKIIEKRQSVAFWCNPISGHATLYWYQQILGQGPKLLIQFQNNGVVDDSQLPKDRFSAERLKGVDSTLKIQPAKLEDSAVYLCASRGQGAYTGELFFGEGSRLTVL.

The chain joins TRBV13 to TRBJ1-1; the D gene is possibly TRBD1 (5 bases). The V gene's germline CDR1 is PRHDT and CDR2 FYEKMQ (reference sequence). V lost 5 bases to trimming and J lost 2 bases, with 12 bases between them. The CDR3 is 14 residues long. The CDR3 region has the DNA TGTGCCAGCAGCGCAGGCGGGGGAAACACTGAAGCTTTCTTT. It yields the protein CASSAGGGNTEAFF.

The genes are TRBV29-1 and TRBJ1-2, with TRBD1 matching over 8 bases. Germline V gene lookup returns CDR1 SQVTM and CDR2 ANQGSEA. The CDR3 totals 13 residues. V lost 7 bases to trimming and J lost 4 bases; unmatched junction nucleotides: 8. For the CDR3, the DNA is TGCAGCGGATACACGGGACAGGCCTATGGCTACACCTTC. Its protein product is CSGYTGQAYGYTF.

The CDR3 region is CASSFRGGSYGYTF. The CDR3 region has the DNA TGTGCCAGCAGTTTCCGGGGTGGATCTTATGGCTACACCTTC. The genes are TRBV28 and TRBJ1-2, with D unresolved. The length of the CDR3 is 14 residues. In germline, CDR1 is MDHEN, CDR2 SYDVKM. V lost 3 bases and J 5 bases, leaving 13 bases between the germline ends.

This clone has only a few counts. The chain couples TRBV5-5 to TRBJ2-3; D might be TRBD1 or TRBD2, each matching 5 bases. Germline CDR1 SGHKS, CDR2 YYEKEE (reference sequence). The CDR3 contains 19 residues. V gave up 2 bases and J gave up 0 bases, with 22 bases separating them. The CDR3 nucleotides are TGTGCCAGCAGCTTTGCCTTCTCGCCGGGGACCTCTAGCACAGATACGCAGTATTTT. The encoded protein is CASSFAFSPGTSSTDTQYF.

J is TRBJ1-1 and V is TRBV4-1, with a possible D match to TRBD1 (6 bases). Between the trimmed V and J ends, which lost 6 bases and 4 bases, there was a span of 15 bases. Germline loops: CDR1 MGHRA, CDR2 YSYEKL. This CDR3 contains 14 residues. The CDR3 DNA sequence: TGCGCCAGCAGTCCCCTCTTGGGGGCCACTGAAGCTTTCTTT. Translated, it gives CASSPLLGATEAFF.

The rearrangement joins TRBV30 to TRBJ2-3; tentatively, D is TRBD2 (6 bases). The CDR3 totals 14 residues. Between the trimmed V and J ends, which lost 0 bases and 2 bases, there was a span of 9 bases. Germline V gene sequence: CDR1 GTSNPN, CDR2 SVGIG (reference sequence). CDR3 DNA: TGTGCCTGGAGTGTTCGGGGGTTCACAGATACGCAGTATTTT. As protein: CAWSVRGFTDTQYF.

The V and J genes are TRBV7-9 and TRBJ2-3, with TRBD2 matching 10 bases. CDR3 length: 15 amino acids. V was pared by 3 bases and J by 3 bases, with 3 bases of the junction left unmatched. Germline lookup yields CDR1 SEHNR and CDR2 FQNEAQ (reference sequence). Here the CDR3 DNA reads TGTGCCAGCAGCTTCCCTAGCGGGGGAACAGATACGCAGTATTTT. Encoded protein: CASSFPSGGTDTQYF.

The rearrangement uses TRBV21-1 and TRBJ1-5. TRBV21-1 constitutes a pseudogene. The length of the CDR3 is 17 residues. The DNA of the CDR3 is TGTGCCAGCAGCATAGGTCGTCAGATCAATAGCAATCAGCCCCAGCATTTT. Residues: CASSIGRQINSNQPQHF.

The chain uses TRBV30 and TRBJ2-7, with TRBD1 matching over 10 bases. Germline V gives CDR1 GTSNPN, CDR2 SVGIG (reference sequence). Trimming took 3 bases from V and 3 from J; bases not matched to a gene: 5. CDR3 size: 14 residues. The CDR3 sequence is CAWRMGQGNYEQYF. The CDR3 DNA reads as TGTGCCTGGAGGATGGGACAGGGGAACTACGAGCAGTACTTC.

The rearrangement links TRBV27 to TRBJ1-2; 8 bases are shared with TRBD1. Unmatched junction bases numbered 6, after V lost 6 bases and J lost 6 bases. This CDR3 has 13 amino acids. Germline values: CDR1 MNHEY, CDR2 SMNVEV (reference sequence). DNA of the CDR3: TGTGCCAGCAGCGAGACAGGGGACGATGGCTACACCTTC. Translated: CASSETGDDGYTF.

CDR3 sequence reads: CASSEWRGNNYGYTF. CDR3 in DNA: TGTGCCAGCAGTGAATGGCGGGGAAATAACTATGGCTACACCTTC. The rearrangement links TRBV2 to TRBJ1-2; D gene unclear. Trimming cost V 2 bases and J 1 base, with 11 bases left between them. The CDR3 spans 15 residues. Per the germline V gene, CDR1 is SNHLY and CDR2 is FYNNEI.

The CDR3: CASRGAETNTGELFF. CDR3 sequence (DNA): TGTGCCAGCAGGGGGGCGGAGACGAACACCGGGGAGCTGTTTTTT. The chain links TRBV7-9 to TRBJ2-2; maybe TRBD1 (6 bases). The ends were cut back, 6 bases at V and 0 bases at J, with 11 bases in the middle. Germline values: CDR1 SEHNR, CDR2 FQNEAQ (reference sequence). The CDR3 contains 15 residues.